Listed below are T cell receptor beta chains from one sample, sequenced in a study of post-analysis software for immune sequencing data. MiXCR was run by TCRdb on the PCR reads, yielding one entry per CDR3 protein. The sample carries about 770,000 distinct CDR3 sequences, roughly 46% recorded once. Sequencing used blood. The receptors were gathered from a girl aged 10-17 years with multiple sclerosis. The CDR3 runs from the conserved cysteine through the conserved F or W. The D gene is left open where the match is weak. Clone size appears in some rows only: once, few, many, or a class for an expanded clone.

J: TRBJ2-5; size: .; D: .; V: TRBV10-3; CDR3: CAISGAFQETQYF; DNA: TGTGCCATCAGTGGGGCATTCCAAGAGACCCAGTACTTC
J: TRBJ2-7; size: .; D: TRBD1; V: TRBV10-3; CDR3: CAISAGQGDTFWSYEQYF; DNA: TGTGCCATCAGTGCCGGACAGGGGGATACCTTCTGGTCCTACGAGCAGTACTTC
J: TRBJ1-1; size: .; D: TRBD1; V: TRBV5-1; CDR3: CASSLRQGADTEAFF; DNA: TGCGCCAGCAGCCTAAGACAGGGGGCGGACACTGAAGCTTTCTTT
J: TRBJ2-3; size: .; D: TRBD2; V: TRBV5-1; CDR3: CASSRAGLETDTQYF; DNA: TGCGCCAGCAGTCGTGCGGGACTAGAAACAGATACGCAGTATTTT
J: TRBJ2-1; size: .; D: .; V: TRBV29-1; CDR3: CSVDRPNSYNEQFF; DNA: TGCAGCGTTGACAGACCAAACTCCTACAATGAGCAGTTCTTC
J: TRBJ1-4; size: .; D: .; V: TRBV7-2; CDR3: CASSHLGEKLFF; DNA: TGTGCCAGCAGCCATTTGGGAGAAAAACTGTTTTTT
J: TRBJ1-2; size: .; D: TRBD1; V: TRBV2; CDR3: CASRPTTGGGYTF; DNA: TGTGCCAGCAGACCAACGACAGGGGGCGGCTACACCTTC
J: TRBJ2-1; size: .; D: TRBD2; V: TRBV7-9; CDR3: CASSYDPSGMRNEQFF; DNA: TGTGCCAGCAGCTATGACCCTAGCGGGATGAGAAATGAGCAGTTCTTC
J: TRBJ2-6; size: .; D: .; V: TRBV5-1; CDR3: CASSPLWAGANVLTF; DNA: TGCGCCAGCAGCCCTCTCTGGGCCGGGGCCAACGTCCTGACTTTC
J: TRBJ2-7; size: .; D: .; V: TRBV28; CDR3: CASSFGGTECEQYF; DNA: TGTGCCAGCAGTTTCGGAGGGACAGAATGCGAGCAGTACTTC
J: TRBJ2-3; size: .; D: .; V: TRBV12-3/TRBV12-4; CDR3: CASSLQMEVDDTQYF; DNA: TGTGCCAGCAGTTTACAGATGGAGGTGGATGATACGCAGTATTTT
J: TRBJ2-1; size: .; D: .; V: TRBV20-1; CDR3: CSATGRGRESSYNEQFF; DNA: TGCAGTGCTACGGGCAGGGGGAGGGAGAGCTCCTACAATGAGCAGTTCTTC
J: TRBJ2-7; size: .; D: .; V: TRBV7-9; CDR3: CAAEDGVSYEQYF; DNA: TGTGCTGCCGAGGACGGGGTCTCCTACGAGCAGTACTTC
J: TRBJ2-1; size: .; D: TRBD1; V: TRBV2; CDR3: CASSASGQSSYNEQFF; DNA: TGTGCCAGCAGTGCCTCGGGACAGAGCTCCTACAATGAGCAGTTCTTC
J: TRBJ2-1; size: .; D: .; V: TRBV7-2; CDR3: CASSLAGASSYNEQFF; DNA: TGTGCCAGCAGCTTGGCAGGGGCTAGCTCCTACAATGAGCAGTTCTTC
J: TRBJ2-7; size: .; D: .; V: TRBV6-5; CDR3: CASSALGVGSYEQYF; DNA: TGTGCCAGCTCCGCCCTCGGCGTGGGTTCCTACGAGCAGTACTTC
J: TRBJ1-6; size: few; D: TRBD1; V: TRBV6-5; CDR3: CASSSDRAINSPLHF; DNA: TGTGCCAGCAGCTCCGACAGGGCAATTAATTCACCCCTCCACTTT
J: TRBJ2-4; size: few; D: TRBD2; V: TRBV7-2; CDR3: CASSLPVSTSGNDKNIQYF; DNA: TGTGCCAGCAGCTTACCCGTGTCTACTAGCGGGAACGACAAAAACATTCAGTACTTC
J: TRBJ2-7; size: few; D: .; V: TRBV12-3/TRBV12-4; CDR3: CASSLFELENYEQYF; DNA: TGTGCCAGCAGTTTATTCGAACTAGAGAACTACGAGCAGTACTTC
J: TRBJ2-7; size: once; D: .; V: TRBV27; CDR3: CASRDWADSYNEQYF; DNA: TGTGCCAGCAGGGACTGGGCGGACTCCTACAATGAGCAGTACTTC
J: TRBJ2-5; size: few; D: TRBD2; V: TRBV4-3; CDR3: CASSQEGGYGETQYF; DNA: TGCGCCAGCAGCCAAGAGGGAGGGTATGGGGAGACCCAGTACTTC
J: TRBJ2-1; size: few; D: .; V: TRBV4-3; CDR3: CASSQDLVRDLSYNEQFF; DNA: TGCGCCAGCAGCCAAGATCTGGTCCGGGACCTCTCCTACAATGAGCAGTTCTTC
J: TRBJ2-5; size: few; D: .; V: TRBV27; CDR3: CASSTVNGPGGETQYF; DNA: TGTGCCAGCAGTACTGTTAACGGCCCAGGAGGGGAGACCCAGTACTTC
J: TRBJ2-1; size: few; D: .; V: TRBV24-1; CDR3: CATAGANEQFF; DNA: TGTGCCACGGCGGGGGCCAATGAGCAGTTCTTC
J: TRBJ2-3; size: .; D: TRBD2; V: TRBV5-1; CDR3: CASSFGLAGSDTQYF; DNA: TGCGCCAGCAGCTTCGGACTAGCGGGATCAGATACGCAGTATTTT
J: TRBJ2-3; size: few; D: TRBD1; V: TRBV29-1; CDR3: CSVEITGQPDTQYF; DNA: TGCAGCGTTGAAATAACGGGACAGCCAGATACGCAGTATTTT
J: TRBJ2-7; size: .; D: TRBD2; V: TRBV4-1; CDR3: CASSQGRTSGRLGSYEQYF; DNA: TGCGCCAGCAGCCAAGGTAGAACTAGCGGGAGGTTGGGCTCCTACGAGCAGTACTTC
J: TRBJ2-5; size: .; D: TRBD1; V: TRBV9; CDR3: CASSPGRQGMGETQYF; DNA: TGTGCCAGCAGCCCCGGACGACAGGGGATGGGGGAGACCCAGTACTTC
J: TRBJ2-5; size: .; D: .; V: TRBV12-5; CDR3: CASGLPLVRGETQYF; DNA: TGTGCTAGCGGTTTGCCCCTCGTGCGAGGGGAGACCCAGTACTTC
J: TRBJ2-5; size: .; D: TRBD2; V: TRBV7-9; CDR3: CASSYTPGLAIETQYF; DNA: TGTGCCAGCAGCTACACCCCGGGACTAGCGATCGAGACCCAGTACTTC
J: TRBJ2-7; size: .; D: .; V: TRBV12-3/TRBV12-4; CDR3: CASSLGAGSCEQYF; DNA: TGTGCCAGCAGTTTGGGGGCGGGCAGCTGCGAGCAGTACTTC
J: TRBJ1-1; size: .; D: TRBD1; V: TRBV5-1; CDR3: CASSLGQGPNTEAFF; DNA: TGCGCCAGCAGCTTGGGACAGGGACCGAACACTGAAGCTTTCTTT
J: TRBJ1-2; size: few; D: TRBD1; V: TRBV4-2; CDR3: CASSQTSQGVDYGYTF; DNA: TGTGCCAGCAGCCAAACATCGCAGGGGGTCGACTATGGCTACACCTTC
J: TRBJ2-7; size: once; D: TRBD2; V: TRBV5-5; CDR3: CASRPGLAGGRSSYEQYF; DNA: TGTGCCAGCAGGCCGGGACTAGCGGGAGGGCGGAGCTCCTACGAGCAGTACTTC
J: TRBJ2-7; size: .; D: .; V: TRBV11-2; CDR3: CASSLKWGGLKAYEQYF; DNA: TGTGCCAGCAGCTTAAAATGGGGGGGGCTGAAAGCCTACGAGCAGTACTTC
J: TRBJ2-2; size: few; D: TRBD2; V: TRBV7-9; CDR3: CASSFTSGHTGELFF; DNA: TGTGCCAGCAGCTTCACTAGCGGCCACACCGGGGAGCTGTTTTTT
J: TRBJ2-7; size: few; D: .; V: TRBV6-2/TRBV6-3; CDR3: CASRTGLYYEQYF; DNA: TGTGCCAGCAGGACGGGACTCTACTACGAGCAGTACTTC
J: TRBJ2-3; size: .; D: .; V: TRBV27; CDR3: CASKRRFPDTQYF; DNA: TGTGCCAGCAAGAGGAGGTTCCCAGATACGCAGTATTTT
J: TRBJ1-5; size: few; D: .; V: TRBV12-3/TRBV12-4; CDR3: CASSLMAGLGQPQHF; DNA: TGTGCCAGCAGTTTGATGGCGGGACTTGGGCAGCCCCAGCATTTT
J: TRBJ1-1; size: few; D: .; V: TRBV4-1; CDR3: CASSLPSGMMNTEAFF; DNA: TGCGCCAGCAGCCTACCCTCTGGCATGATGAACACTGAAGCTTTCTTT
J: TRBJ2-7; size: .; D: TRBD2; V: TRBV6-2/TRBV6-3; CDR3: CASSSLSGFLYYEQYF; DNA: TGTGCCAGCAGTAGCCTTAGCGGGTTCCTCTACTACGAGCAGTACTTC
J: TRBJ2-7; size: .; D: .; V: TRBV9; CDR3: CASSVGTGHEQYF; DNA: TGTGCCAGCAGCGTAGGGACGGGACACGAGCAGTACTTC
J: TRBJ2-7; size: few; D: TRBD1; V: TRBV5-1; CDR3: CASSLEQGALLFPYEQYF; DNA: TGCGCCAGCAGCTTGGAGCAGGGGGCCCTCCTCTTCCCCTACGAGCAGTACTTC
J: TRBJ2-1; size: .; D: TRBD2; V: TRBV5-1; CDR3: CASSSVWAGEGTEQFF; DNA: TGCGCCAGCAGCTCCGTTTGGGCGGGGGAGGGGACTGAGCAGTTCTTC
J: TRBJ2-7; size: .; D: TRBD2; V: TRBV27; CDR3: CASNLVAGDPLYEQYF; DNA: TGTGCCAGCAACTTGGTAGCGGGAGACCCTCTCTACGAGCAGTACTTC
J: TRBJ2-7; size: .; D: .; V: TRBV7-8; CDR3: CASSLDQPGEQYF; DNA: TGTGCCAGCAGCTTAGATCAGCCTGGCGAGCAGTACTTC